A selection of T cell receptor beta chains follows, all from one sample in a study of shared clonotypes between healthy human individuals. Assay: immunoSEQ multiplex PCR; the TCRdb copy retains only in-frame clones and omits some. The data hold around 610,000 clones, with approximately 96% observed a single time. The sample consisted of naive CD8+ T cells sorted from blood. Receptors were obtained from a woman under 40 in good health. Both conserved end residues are part of each CDR3. D genes are given only for firm matches. Clone size is stated in some rows and not others, as once, few, many or a class when expanded.

D: .
V: TRBV28
length: 17
size: .
J: TRBJ2-7
DNA: TGTGCCAGCAGTCTATTCCTCGGGAACAGCGATAACTACGAGCAGTACTTC
CDR3: CASSLFLGNSDNYEQYF

D: TRBD1
V: TRBV28
length: 14
size: .
J: TRBJ1-2
DNA: TGTGCCAGCAGTTACAGGGGGATGGCGTATGGCTACACCTTC
CDR3: CASSYRGMAYGYTF

D: .
V: TRBV7-9
length: 15
size: .
J: TRBJ2-3
DNA: TGTGCCAGCAGCCCCAGGGGGAGGGCAGCAGATACGCAGTATTTT
CDR3: CASSPRGRAADTQYF

D: TRBD1
V: TRBV27
length: 14
size: few
J: TRBJ1-1
DNA: TGTGCCAGCAGTGTACAGGGGGCCTACACTGAAGCTTTCTTT
CDR3: CASSVQGAYTEAFF

D: .
V: TRBV13
length: 13
size: .
J: TRBJ2-7
DNA: TGTGCCAGCAGCTTCCGGATCCCTTACGAGCAGTACTTC
CDR3: CASSFRIPYEQYF

D: .
V: TRBV19
length: 15
size: .
J: TRBJ1-6
DNA: TGTGCCAGTAGTATTGGTGTCGGGGGTCAATCACCCCTCCACTTT
CDR3: CASSIGVGGQSPLHF

D: .
V: TRBV5-6
length: 11
size: .
J: TRBJ2-1
DNA: TGTGCCAGCAGCTCGGGTCAGGAGCAGTTCTTC
CDR3: CASSSGQEQFF

D: .
V: TRBV13
length: 14
size: once
J: TRBJ1-1
DNA: TGTGCCAGCAGCTTAGGGACAGTGAACACTGAAGCTTTCTTT
CDR3: CASSLGTVNTEAFF

D: .
V: TRBV28
length: 11
size: .
J: TRBJ2-1
DNA: TGTGCCAGCAGTCCTTTTAGTGAGCAGTTCTTC
CDR3: CASSPFSEQFF

D: TRBD1
V: TRBV5-1
length: 13
size: .
J: TRBJ2-7
DNA: TGCGCCAGCAGTATGACAGGGGGTTACGAGCAGTACTTC
CDR3: CASSMTGGYEQYF

D: .
V: TRBV4-1
length: 16
size: .
J: TRBJ2-5
DNA: TGCGCCAGCAGCCAAGATTACGGATTGGTCCGTGAGACCCAGTACTTC
CDR3: CASSQDYGLVRETQYF

D: TRBD2
V: TRBV5-3
length: 21
size: .
J: TRBJ2-7
DNA: TGTGCCAGAAGACATGCCTTCGTGGGACTAGCGGGAGGATGGGATACTTACGAGCAGTACTTC
CDR3: CARRHAFVGLAGGWDTYEQYF

D: TRBD1
V: TRBV5-1
length: 16
size: .
J: TRBJ2-5
DNA: TGCGCCAGCAGCCAAACCGGGACAGGGGTTTTCGAGACCCAGTACTTC
CDR3: CASSQTGTGVFETQYF

D: .
V: TRBV6-5
length: 14
size: .
J: TRBJ2-2
DNA: TGTGCCAGCCGGAGCGCCTGGAACACCGGGGAGCTGTTTTTT
CDR3: CASRSAWNTGELFF

D: .
V: TRBV6-5
length: 15
size: .
J: TRBJ1-1
DNA: TGTGCCGCTTCGGGACTGCATCTTTGGGACACTGAAGCTTTCTTT
CDR3: CAASGLHLWDTEAFF

D: TRBD2
V: TRBV27
length: 17
size: once
J: TRBJ2-2
DNA: TGTGCCAGCAGTAAAAGCGGGAGGGCCCCGAACACCGGGGAGCTGTTTTTT
CDR3: CASSKSGRAPNTGELFF

D: TRBD1
V: TRBV6-6
length: 16
size: .
J: TRBJ2-3
DNA: TGTGCCAGCAGAGACAGGGGGAACGGATTCACAGATACGCAGTATTTT
CDR3: CASRDRGNGFTDTQYF

D: .
V: TRBV15
length: 13
size: .
J: TRBJ2-3
DNA: TGTGCCACCAGCATATTACAAACAGATACGCAGTATTTT
CDR3: CATSILQTDTQYF

D: .
V: TRBV27
length: 14
size: .
J: TRBJ2-2
DNA: TGTGCCAGCCGGGTCGATTGGAACACCGGGGAGCTGTTTTTT
CDR3: CASRVDWNTGELFF

D: .
V: TRBV27
length: 16
size: once
J: TRBJ2-3
DNA: TGTGCCAGCAGTTCACTGATCGGGACCCCTTGGGGTACGCAGTATTTT
CDR3: CASSSLIGTPWGTQYF

D: TRBD2
V: TRBV28
length: 15
size: .
J: TRBJ2-3
DNA: TGTGCCAGCAGTACCCTAGCGGGAGTCGCCGATACGCAGTATTTT
CDR3: CASSTLAGVADTQYF

D: .
V: TRBV9
length: 14
size: .
J: TRBJ2-7
DNA: TGTGCCAGCAGCGTAGCCGTGGGCTCCTACGAGCAGTACTTC
CDR3: CASSVAVGSYEQYF

D: .
V: TRBV5-1
length: 11
size: .
J: TRBJ2-5
DNA: TGCGCCAGCAGCTTCGGAGAGACCCAGTACTTC
CDR3: CASSFGETQYF

D: TRBD1
V: TRBV7-3
length: 14
size: once
J: TRBJ1-1
DNA: TGTGCCAGCAGCACATCCGGGACAGACACTGAAGCTTTCTTT
CDR3: CASSTSGTDTEAFF

D: .
V: TRBV6-1
length: 15
size: .
J: TRBJ1-4
DNA: TGTGCCAGCCAAGTTTGGAGGGGGGATAATGAAAAACTGTTTTTT
CDR3: CASQVWRGDNEKLFF

D: .
V: TRBV5-6
length: 13
size: .
J: TRBJ2-7
DNA: TGTGCCAGCAGCTTGTCAGGAACCTACGAGCAGTACTTC
CDR3: CASSLSGTYEQYF

D: .
V: TRBV5-4
length: 14
size: .
J: TRBJ2-5
DNA: TGTGCCAGCAGCGGGGATTTGAGTGAAGAGACCCAGTACTTC
CDR3: CASSGDLSEETQYF

D: TRBD2
V: TRBV10-3
length: 17
size: .
J: TRBJ2-3
DNA: TGTGCCGTCCTCTCTAGCGGGAAGGTACCATTGCCAGATACGCAGTATTTT
CDR3: CAVLSSGKVPLPDTQYF

D: TRBD1
V: TRBV27
length: 14
size: .
J: TRBJ1-3
DNA: TGTGCCAGCAGTCCCGGGACAGCTGGAAACACCATATATTTT
CDR3: CASSPGTAGNTIYF